These 14 T cell receptor beta chains originate from one sample sequenced in a study of cytomegalovirus exposure and HLA in healthy donors. Generated by immunoSEQ multiplex PCR, the TCRdb table keeps only in-frame clones and is missing some. The repertoire holds 150,000 to 200,000 clones, with roughly 84% as singletons. The specimen was PBMCs. All receptors derive from a man aged 18 to 30 in good health and CMV-seropositive.

The V and J genes are TRBV7-2 and TRBJ2-3; weak D call: TRBD2 (6 bases). Germline assignment: CDR1 SGHTA and CDR2 FQGNSA. The CDR3 is 16 amino acids. Trimming pared 5 bases from V and 5 bases from J, leaving 20 bases between. The CDR3, as DNA: TGTGCCAGCAGCCGGCGGGGTAGCGGCAGAATAGATACGCAGTATTTT. Encoded protein: CASSRRGSGRIDTQYF.

This clone occurred a few times. The genes are TRBV6-1 and TRBJ2-1, with 7 bases lining up with TRBD1. The CDR3 totals 15 residues. Germline V gene sequence: CDR1 MNHNS, CDR2 SASEGT. V lost 0 bases to trimming and J lost 5 bases; unmatched junction nucleotides: 4. In DNA, the CDR3 is TGTGCCAGCAGTGAAGCGCACAGGGGCCACAATGAGCAGTTCTTC. This sequence encodes CASSEAHRGHNEQFF.

The J gene is TRBJ2-3, the V gene TRBV9; a possible D gene is TRBD2 (6 bases). V shed 0 bases and J shed 3 bases, with 11 bases lying between them. CDR3 length: 15 amino acids. The germline V gene has CDR1 SGDLS and CDR2 YYNGEE. The CDR3 protein is CASSVAASVTDTQYF. CDR3 DNA: TGTGCCAGCAGCGTAGCAGCTAGCGTTACAGATACGCAGTATTTT. Supplemented by reference TRBV9 and TRBJ2-3, the full variable domain reads DSGVTQTPKHLITATGQRVTLRCSPRSGDLSVYWYQQSLDQGLQFLIQYYNGEERAKGNILERFSAQQFPDLHSELNLSSLELGDSALYFCASSVAASVTDTQYFGPGTRLTVL.

This sequence joins TRBV29-1 and TRBJ2-1, with TRBD2 identical over 8 bases. V was pared by 8 bases and J by 4 bases, with 13 bases of the junction left unmatched. The CDR3 consists of 15 residues. The germline CDR1 and CDR2 sequences are SQVTM and ANQGSEA. Written as DNA, the CDR3 is TGCAGCTTTAGCGGGACATCTTCCCTTTACAATGAGCAGTTCTTC. It yields the protein CSFSGTSSLYNEQFF.

The chain couples TRBV19 to TRBJ1-5, with 7 bases matching TRBD1. Germline values: CDR1 LNHDA, CDR2 SQIVND (reference sequence). The CDR3 is 15 residues long. After removal of 5 bases from V and 2 bases from J, the junction contained 6 bases not matched to a gene. CDR3: CASSPGGPGNQPQHF. CDR3 DNA sequence: TGTGCCAGTAGTCCAGGGGGGCCGGGCAATCAGCCCCAGCATTTT.

V and J are TRBV28 and TRBJ1-2, with 8 bases lining up with TRBD1. Germline CDR1 reads MDHEN; CDR2 reads SYDVKM. The CDR3 consists of 14 residues. After removal of 4 bases from V and 4 bases from J, the junction contained 5 bases not matched to a gene. The CDR3 bases are TGTGCCAGCAGTTGGGTAACAGGGGGCTATGGCTACACCTTC. This translates into CASSWVTGGYGYTF.

The rearrangement uses TRBV5-1 and TRBJ1-4; a weak D match, TRBD1 (6 bases). Trimming cost V 3 bases and J 7 bases, with 19 bases left between them. The CDR3 covers 16 residues. Germline V lookup: CDR1 SGHRS, CDR2 YFSETQ. The CDR3 region is CASSSQIQGFGEKLFF. Here the CDR3 DNA reads TGCGCCAGCAGCTCACAAATACAGGGTTTTGGTGAAAAACTGTTTTTT.

The chain is built from TRBV9 and TRBJ1-2; the match to TRBD1 covers 10 bases. The CDR3 loop spans 16 amino acids. V gave up 0 bases and J gave up 4 bases; unmatched junction bases: 6. Germline values: CDR1 SGDLS, CDR2 YYNGEE. CDR3 DNA sequence: TGTGCCAGCAGCGTAGAAATGGGACAGGGGACCTATGGCTACACCTTC. This encodes CASSVEMGQGTYGYTF. The full variable domain, its missing parts supplied by reference TRBV9 and TRBJ1-2, is DSGVTQTPKHLITATGQRVTLRCSPRSGDLSVYWYQQSLDQGLQFLIQYYNGEERAKGNILERFSAQQFPDLHSELNLSSLELGDSALYFCASSVEMGQGTYGYTFGSGTRLTVV.

The J gene is TRBJ2-3, the V gene TRBV5-1; TRBD1 matches 7 bases. In germline, CDR1 is SGHRS, CDR2 YFSETQ. Germline trimming cut 4 bases from V and 6 bases from J; bases unmatched to any gene: 2. The CDR3 consists of 12 residues. The CDR3 loop is CASSQQGDTQYF. CDR3 nucleotide sequence: TGCGCCAGCAGCCAACAGGGGGATACGCAGTATTTT.

The V and J genes are TRBV29-1 and TRBJ2-7; TRBD1 might be the D (6 bases). Germline V lookup: CDR1 SQVTM, CDR2 ANQGSEA. This CDR3 has 12 amino acids. Trimming left V 8 bases short and J 6 bases short, with 17 bases between. The CDR3 DNA reads TGCAGCTTATGTACAGGGTCTGGCGAGCAGTACTTC. It specifies CSLCTGSGEQYF.

The chain uses TRBV7-6 and TRBJ1-5, with 8 bases lining up with TRBD1. There are 15 residues in the CDR3. Germline assignment: CDR1 SGHVS and CDR2 FNYEAQ. The V gene end was trimmed by 2 bases and the J gene end by 4 bases; junction bases not matched to a gene: 4. CDR3 nucleotides: TGTGCCAGCAGCTTAACAGGGGGTTGGAATCAGCCCCAGCATTTT. This gives the protein CASSLTGGWNQPQHF.

This clone was detected once. The chain links TRBV30 to TRBJ1-2, with D tentatively TRBD1 (6 bases). V shed 0 bases and J shed 7 bases, with 12 bases lying between them. Germline V gene data show CDR1 as GTSNPN and CDR2 as SVGIG (reference sequence). The CDR3 sequence is 13 residues long. This chain's CDR3 is CAWSVVGAGGYTF. The CDR3 coding sequence is TGTGCCTGGAGTGTGGTGGGGGCCGGTGGCTACACCTTC.

The chain couples TRBV13 to TRBJ2-1; TRBD2 matches 13 bases. J lost 0 bases, V lost 3 bases, and 11 bases had no gene match. From germline, CDR1 is PRHDT and CDR2 FYEKMQ (reference sequence). The CDR3 covers 20 residues. CDR3 region: CASSLTGLAGPISSYNEQFF. CDR3 DNA sequence: TGTGCCAGCAGCTTGACGGGACTAGCGGGACCCATCAGCTCCTACAATGAGCAGTTCTTC.

V gene TRBV19 combines with J gene TRBJ2-2; D perhaps matches TRBD1 (7 bases). Trimming stripped 7 bases from V and 3 bases from J, with 21 bases between. The CDR3 consists of 17 residues. Germline V CDR1 and CDR2: LNHDA, SQIVND (reference sequence). The CDR3 loop is CASTPRWRGRDTGELFF. CDR3 nucleotide sequence: TGTGCCAGTACCCCGAGGTGGAGGGGGCGGGACACCGGGGAGCTGTTTTTT.